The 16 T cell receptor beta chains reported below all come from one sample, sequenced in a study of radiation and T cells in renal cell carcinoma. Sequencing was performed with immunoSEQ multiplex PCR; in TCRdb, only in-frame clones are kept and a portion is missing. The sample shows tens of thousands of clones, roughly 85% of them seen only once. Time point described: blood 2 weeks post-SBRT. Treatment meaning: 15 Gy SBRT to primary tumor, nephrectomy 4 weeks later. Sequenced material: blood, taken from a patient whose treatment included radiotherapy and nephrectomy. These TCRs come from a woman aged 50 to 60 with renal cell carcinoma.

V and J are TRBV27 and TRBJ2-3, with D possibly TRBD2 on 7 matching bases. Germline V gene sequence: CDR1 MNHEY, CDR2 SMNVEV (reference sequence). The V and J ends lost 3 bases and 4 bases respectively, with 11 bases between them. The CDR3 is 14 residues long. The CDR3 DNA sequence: TGTGCCAGCAGTTTTAGAGGGGGGGCAGATACGCAGTATTTT. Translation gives CASSFRGGADTQYF.

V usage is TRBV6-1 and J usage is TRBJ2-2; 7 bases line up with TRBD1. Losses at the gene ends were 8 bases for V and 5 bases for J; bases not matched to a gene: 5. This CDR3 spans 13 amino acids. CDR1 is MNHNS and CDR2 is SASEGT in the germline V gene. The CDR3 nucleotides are TGTGCCAGCCTTACAGGGGTAACCGGGGAGCTGTTTTTT. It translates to CASLTGVTGELFF.

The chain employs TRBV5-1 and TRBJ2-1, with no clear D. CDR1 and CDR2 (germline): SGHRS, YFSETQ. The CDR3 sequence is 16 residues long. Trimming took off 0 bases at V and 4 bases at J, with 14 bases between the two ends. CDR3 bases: TGCGCCAGCAGCTTGGTAGGGTCGGGCGGATACAATGAGCAGTTCTTC. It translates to CASSLVGSGGYNEQFF.

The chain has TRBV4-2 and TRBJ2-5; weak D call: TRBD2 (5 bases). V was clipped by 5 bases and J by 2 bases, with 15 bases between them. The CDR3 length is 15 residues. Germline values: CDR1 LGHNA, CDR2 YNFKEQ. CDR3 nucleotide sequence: TGTGCCAGCAGCAAGGACTCGATAGTTCAAGAGACCCAGTACTTC. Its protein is CASSKDSIVQETQYF.

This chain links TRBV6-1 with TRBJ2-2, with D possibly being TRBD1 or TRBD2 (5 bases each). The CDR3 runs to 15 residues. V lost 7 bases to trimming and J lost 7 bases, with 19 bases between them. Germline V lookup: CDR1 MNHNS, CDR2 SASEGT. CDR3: CASTKGASFGGELFF. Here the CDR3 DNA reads TGTGCCAGCACCAAAGGGGCTAGCTTCGGCGGGGAGCTGTTTTTT.

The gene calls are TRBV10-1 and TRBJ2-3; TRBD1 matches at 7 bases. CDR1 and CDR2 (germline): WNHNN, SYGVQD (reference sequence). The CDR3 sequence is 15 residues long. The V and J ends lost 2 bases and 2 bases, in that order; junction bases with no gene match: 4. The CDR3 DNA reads TGCGCCAGCAGTGAGGAAGGGGGCTCCACAGATACGCAGTATTTT. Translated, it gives CASSEEGGSTDTQYF.

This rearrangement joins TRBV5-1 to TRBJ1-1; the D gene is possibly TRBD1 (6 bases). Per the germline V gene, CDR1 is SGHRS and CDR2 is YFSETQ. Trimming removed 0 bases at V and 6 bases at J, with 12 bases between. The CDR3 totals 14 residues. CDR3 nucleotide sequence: TGCGCCAGCAGCTTGGACAGGGTAGGGGCTGAAGCTTTCTTT. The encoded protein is CASSLDRVGAEAFF.

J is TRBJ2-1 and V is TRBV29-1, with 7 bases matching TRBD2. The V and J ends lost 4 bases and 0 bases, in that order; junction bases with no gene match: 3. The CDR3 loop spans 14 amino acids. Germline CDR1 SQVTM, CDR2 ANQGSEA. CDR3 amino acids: CSVVGGSSYNEQFF. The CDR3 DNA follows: TGCAGCGTTGTCGGCGGGAGCTCCTACAATGAGCAGTTCTTC.

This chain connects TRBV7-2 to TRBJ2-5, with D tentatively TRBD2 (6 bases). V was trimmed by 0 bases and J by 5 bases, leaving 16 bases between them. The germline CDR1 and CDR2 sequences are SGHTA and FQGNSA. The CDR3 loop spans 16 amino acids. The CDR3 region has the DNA TGTGCCAGCAGCTTAGCTGGGACTGGGGGGTGGGAGACCCAGTACTTC. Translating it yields CASSLAGTGGWETQYF. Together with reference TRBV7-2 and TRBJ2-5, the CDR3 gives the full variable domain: GAGVSQSPSNKVTEKGKDVELRCDPISGHTALYWYRQSLGQGLEFLIYFQGNSAPDKSGLPSDRFSAERTGGSVSTLTIQRTQQEDSAVYLCASSLAGTGGWETQYFGPGTRLLVL.

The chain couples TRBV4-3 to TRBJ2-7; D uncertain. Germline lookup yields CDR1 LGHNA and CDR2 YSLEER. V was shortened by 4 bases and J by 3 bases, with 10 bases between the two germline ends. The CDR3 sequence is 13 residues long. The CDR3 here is CASSRTLNYEQYF. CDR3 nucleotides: TGCGCCAGCAGCCGGACGCTAAACTACGAGCAGTACTTC.

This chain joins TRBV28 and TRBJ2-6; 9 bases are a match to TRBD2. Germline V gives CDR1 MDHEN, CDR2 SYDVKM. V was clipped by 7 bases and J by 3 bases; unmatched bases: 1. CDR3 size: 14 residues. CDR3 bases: TGTGCCAGCAAAGCGGGAGGTGGGGCCAACGTCCTGACTTTC. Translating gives CASKAGGGANVLTF.

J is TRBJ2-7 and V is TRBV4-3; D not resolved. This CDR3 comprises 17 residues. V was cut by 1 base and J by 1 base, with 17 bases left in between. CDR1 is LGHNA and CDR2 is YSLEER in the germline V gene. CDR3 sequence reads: CASSQGIETAVSYEQYF. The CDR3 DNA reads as TGCGCCAGCAGCCAAGGAATCGAGACGGCAGTTTCCTACGAGCAGTACTTC.

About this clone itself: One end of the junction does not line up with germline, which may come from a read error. The CDR3 protein is CASSALGDPSSHEQYF. CDR3 DNA: TGTGCCAGCAGCGCACTAGGGGACCCGTCCTCCCACGAGCAGTACTTC. The chain couples TRBV9 to TRBJ2-7; D possibly uses TRBD1 or TRBD2 (5 bases each). Germline CDR1 and CDR2: SGDLS and YYNGEE. The CDR3 length is 16 residues.

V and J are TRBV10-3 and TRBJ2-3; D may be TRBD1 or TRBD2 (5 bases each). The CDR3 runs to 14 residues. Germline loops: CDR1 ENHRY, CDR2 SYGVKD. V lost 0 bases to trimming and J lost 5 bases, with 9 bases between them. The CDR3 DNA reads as TGTGCCATCAGTGAGTCGGGGGTGAGAGATACGCAGTATTTT. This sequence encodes CAISESGVRDTQYF.

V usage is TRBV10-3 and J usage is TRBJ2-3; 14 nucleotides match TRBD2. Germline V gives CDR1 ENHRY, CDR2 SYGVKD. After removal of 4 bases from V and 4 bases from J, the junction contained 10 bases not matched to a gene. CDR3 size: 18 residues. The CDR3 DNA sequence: TGTGCCATCAGTGCGACTAGCGGGGGGGCCTTAATGGCAGATACGCAGTATTTT. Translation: CAISATSGGALMADTQYF.

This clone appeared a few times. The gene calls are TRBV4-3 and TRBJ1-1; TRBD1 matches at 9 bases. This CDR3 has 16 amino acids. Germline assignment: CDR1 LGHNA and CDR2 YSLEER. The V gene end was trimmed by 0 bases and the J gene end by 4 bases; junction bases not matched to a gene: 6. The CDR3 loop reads CASSQDSTGGFTEAFF. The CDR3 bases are TGCGCCAGCAGCCAAGACTCTACAGGGGGCTTCACTGAAGCTTTCTTT.